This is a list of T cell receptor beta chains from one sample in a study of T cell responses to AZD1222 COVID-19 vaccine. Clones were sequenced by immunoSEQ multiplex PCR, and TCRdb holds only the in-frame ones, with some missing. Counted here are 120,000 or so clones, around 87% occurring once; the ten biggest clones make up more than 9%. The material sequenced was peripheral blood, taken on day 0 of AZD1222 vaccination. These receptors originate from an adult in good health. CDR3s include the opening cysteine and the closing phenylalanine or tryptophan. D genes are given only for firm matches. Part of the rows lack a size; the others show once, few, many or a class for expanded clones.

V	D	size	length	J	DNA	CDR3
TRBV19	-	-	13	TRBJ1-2	TGTGCCAGTAGACTGGGCCAGTCCTATGGCTACACCTTC	CASRLGQSYGYTF
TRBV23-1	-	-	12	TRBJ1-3	TGCGCCAGCAGTCAATCCCGAAACACCATATATTTT	CASSQSRNTIYF
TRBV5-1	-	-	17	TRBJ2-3	TGCGCCAGCAGCTTGCGTGGTTCGGGGGCTACGACAGATACGCAGTATTTT	CASSLRGSGATTDTQYF
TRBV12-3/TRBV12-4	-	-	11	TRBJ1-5	TGTGCCAGCAGTTTACGGGGGCCCCAGCATTTT	CASSLRGPQHF
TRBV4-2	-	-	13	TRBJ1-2	TGTGCCACCTCGGGAACAGAGAACTATGGCTACACCTTC	CATSGTENYGYTF
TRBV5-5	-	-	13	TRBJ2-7	TGTGCCAGCAGCTTGTTGGCAGGGCCCACCCAGTACTTC	CASSLLAGPTQYF
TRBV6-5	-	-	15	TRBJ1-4	TGTGCCAGCAGGACAGTTGGGGCAACTAATGAAAAACTGTTTTTT	CASRTVGATNEKLFF
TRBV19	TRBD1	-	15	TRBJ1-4	TGTGCCAGCAGGACCCGGGACAGCAGTAATGAAAAACTGTTTTTT	CASRTRDSSNEKLFF
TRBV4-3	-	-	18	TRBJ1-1	TGCGCCAGCAGGGGAGAGCACGGGGGCAGTCTTGGGAACACTGAAGCTTTCTTT	CASRGEHGGSLGNTEAFF
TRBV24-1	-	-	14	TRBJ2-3	TGTGCCACCAGTGATTCCCGCAGCACAGATACGCAGTATTTT	CATSDSRSTDTQYF
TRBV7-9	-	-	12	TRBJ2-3	TGTGCCAGCAGCAGAGTCGCAGATACGCAGTATTTT	CASSRVADTQYF
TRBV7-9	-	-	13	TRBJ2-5	TGTGCCAGCAGCTTCTCAACCCAAGAGACCCAGTACTTC	CASSFSTQETQYF
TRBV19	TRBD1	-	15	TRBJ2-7	TGTGCCAGTAGTATAGATGCGGGGACAGGGTCCTTCCAGTACTTC	CASSIDAGTGSFQYF
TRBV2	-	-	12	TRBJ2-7	TGTGCCAGCAGCATGTGGTCCCACGAGCAGTACTTC	CASSMWSHEQYF
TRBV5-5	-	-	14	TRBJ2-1	TGTGCCAGCACCGTTATACCGGAATACAATGAGCAGTTCTTC	CASTVIPEYNEQFF
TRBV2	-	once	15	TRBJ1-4	TGTGCCAGCAGTGACAGCCAGGGAGGGTCTGAAAAACTGTTTTTT	CASSDSQGGSEKLFF
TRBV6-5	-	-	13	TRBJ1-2	TGTGCCAGCAGTTACGCTCGGGACTATGGCTACACCTTC	CASSYARDYGYTF
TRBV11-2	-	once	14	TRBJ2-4	TGTGCCAGCAGCCACTCAAGGCTAGGGACCCTTCAGTACTTC	CASSHSRLGTLQYF
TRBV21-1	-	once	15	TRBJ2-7	TGTGCCCCCACCAGAGCCGGGACAGCTATGGGCGAGCAGTACTTC	CAPTRAGTAMGEQYF
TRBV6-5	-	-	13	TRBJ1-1	TGTGCCAGCAGTTACACGGAGAACACTGAAGCTTTCTTT	CASSYTENTEAFF
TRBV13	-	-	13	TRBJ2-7	TGTGCCAGCAGCTTATTGAGCTCCTACGAGCAGTACTTC	CASSLLSSYEQYF
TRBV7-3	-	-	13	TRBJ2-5	TGTGCCAGCAGCCCTGGGTCGGGGGAGACCCAGTACTTC	CASSPGSGETQYF
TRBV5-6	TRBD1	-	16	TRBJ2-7	TGTGCCAGCAGCTTGGGGGACAGGGAGGGTCCCTACGAGCAGTACTTC	CASSLGDREGPYEQYF
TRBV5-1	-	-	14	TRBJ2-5	TGCGCCAGCAGCTCCGGGACGTTGGAAGAGACCCAGTACTTC	CASSSGTLEETQYF
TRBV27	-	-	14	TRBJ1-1	TGTGCCAGCAGTTTATCTGCAGGGCGAACTGAAGCTTTCTTT	CASSLSAGRTEAFF
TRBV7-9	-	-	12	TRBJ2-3	TGTGCCAGCAGTATAGGGGATGATACGCAGTATTTT	CASSIGDDTQYF
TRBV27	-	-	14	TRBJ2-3	TGTGCCAGCAGTTTAGGTGCTAGGCCAGATACGCAGTATTTT	CASSLGARPDTQYF
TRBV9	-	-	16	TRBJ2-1	TGTGCCAGCAGCGGCGATCTGGACTTATTCTACAATGAGCAGTTCTTC	CASSGDLDLFYNEQFF
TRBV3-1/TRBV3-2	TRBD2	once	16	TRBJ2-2	TGTGCCAGCAGCCAAGCTGGAACTAGCGGACCCGGGGAGCTGTTTTTT	CASSQAGTSGPGELFF
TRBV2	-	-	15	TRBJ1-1	TGTGCCAGCAGTGAACTAGGGATGGGCAACACTGAAGCTTTCTTT	CASSELGMGNTEAFF
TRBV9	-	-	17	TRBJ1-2	TGTGCCAGCAGCCCCGGAGACACCCTCCCAGGAGACTATGGCTACACCTTC	CASSPGDTLPGDYGYTF
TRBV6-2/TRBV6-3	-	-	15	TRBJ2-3	TGTGCCAGCAGTTACGGTGTAGATAGCACAGATACGCAGTATTTT	CASSYGVDSTDTQYF
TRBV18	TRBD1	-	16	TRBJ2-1	TGTGCCAGCTCACCGTCAGGGGGCGCCTCTTTAATTGAGCAGTTCTTC	CASSPSGGASLIEQFF
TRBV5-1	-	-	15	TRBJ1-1	TGCGCCAGCAGCTTGGTGGCGAGAGGGAACACTGAAGCTTTCTTT	CASSLVARGNTEAFF
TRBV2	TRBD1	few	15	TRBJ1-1	TGTGCCAGCAGTCACCCCGGGACAGGGGACACTGAAGCTTTCTTT	CASSHPGTGDTEAFF
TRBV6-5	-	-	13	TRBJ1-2	TGTGCCACCCGTTTAGGGGGGGACTATGGCTACACCTTC	CATRLGGDYGYTF
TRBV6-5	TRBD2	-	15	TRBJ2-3	TGTGCCAGCAGCCAAAGGCGGGGGAGCACAGATACGCAGTATTTT	CASSQRRGSTDTQYF
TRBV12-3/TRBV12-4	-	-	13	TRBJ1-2	TGTGCCAGCACCTGGGGGCCAGCCCAGGGCTACACCTTC	CASTWGPAQGYTF
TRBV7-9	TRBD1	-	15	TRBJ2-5	TGTGCCAGCAGCTCGACAGGACAGGGCGCGGAGACCCAGTACTTC	CASSSTGQGAETQYF
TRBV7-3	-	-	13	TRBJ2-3	TGTGCCAGCAGCCCTCCGGGCACAGATACGCAGTATTTT	CASSPPGTDTQYF
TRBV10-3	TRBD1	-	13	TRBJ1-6	TGTGCCATTACCGGGACAGAGAATTCACCCCTCCACTTT	CAITGTENSPLHF
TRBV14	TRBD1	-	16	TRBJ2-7	TGTGCCAGCAGCGCTATTGGACAGGTGAAGAAATACGAGCAGTACTTC	CASSAIGQVKKYEQYF
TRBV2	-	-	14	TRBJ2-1	TGTGCCAGCAGTGAAGAGAGGGGTGAGGCTGAGCAGTTCTTC	CASSEERGEAEQFF
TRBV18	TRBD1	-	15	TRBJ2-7	TGTGCCAGCTCACCTCGACAGGGGAATCTGGGGGAGCAGTACTTC	CASSPRQGNLGEQYF
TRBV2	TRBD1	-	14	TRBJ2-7	TGTGCCAGCAGTGATCAGGGGGCGACCTACGAGCAGTACTTC	CASSDQGATYEQYF
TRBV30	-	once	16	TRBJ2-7	TGTGCCTGGAGTGTTGGTGTTGGGAAGGGTTTATACGAGCAGTACTTC	CAWSVGVGKGLYEQYF
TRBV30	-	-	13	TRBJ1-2	TGTGCCTGGAGTGTACTGCAGGGTTCTGGCTACACCTTC	CAWSVLQGSGYTF
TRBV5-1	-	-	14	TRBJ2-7	TGCGCCAGCAGCTTGGTGGGGACGGCGGGGGAGCAGTACTTC	CASSLVGTAGEQYF
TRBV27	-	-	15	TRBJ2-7	TGTGCCACCCAAGAAGAGATCGGACAATTCTACGAGCAGTACTTC	CATQEEIGQFYEQYF
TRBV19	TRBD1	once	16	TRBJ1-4	TGTGCCAGTAGTAGGTTTCTGGGACAGGGCGGTGAAAAACTGTTTTTT	CASSRFLGQGGEKLFF
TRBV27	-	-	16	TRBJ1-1	TGTGCCAGCAGTCTAGGCCCCGGGGGATTGAACACTGAAGCTTTCTTT	CASSLGPGGLNTEAFF
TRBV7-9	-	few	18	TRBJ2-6	TGTGCCAGCAGGCCCCCCTTTCGGGTCTCGGCTGGGGCCAACGTCCTGACTTTC	CASRPPFRVSAGANVLTF
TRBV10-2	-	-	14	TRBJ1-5	TGCGCCAGCAGTGCGGGACGGTTCAATCAGCCCCAGCATTTT	CASSAGRFNQPQHF